The 20 T cell receptor beta chains listed next were all sequenced from one sample in a study of cytomegalovirus exposure and HLA in healthy donors. PCR primers comprised 60 Vbeta and 13 Jbeta primers. The repertoire was sequenced with immunoSEQ multiplex PCR; TCRdb's copy has only in-frame clones and lacks some. In the table there are about 98,000 clones, around 67% of which are singletons. Sequenced sample: PBMCs. These receptors all stem from a male donor in good health and CMV-seronegative.

This clone appeared a few times. The chain carries TRBV11-3 and TRBJ2-3, with a tentative D call TRBD1 (5 bases). The V gene lost 4 bases and the J gene lost 0 bases, with 8 bases spanning the gap. Per the germline V gene, CDR1 is SGHNT and CDR2 is YENEEA. This CDR3 is 14 amino acids long. CDR3 bases: TGTGCCAGCAGCTGGGGCCGGAGCACAGATACGCAGTATTTT. It yields the protein CASSWGRSTDTQYF.

The CDR3 DNA reads as TGTGCCAGCAGTCCACAGGGGGCAGGCTCTCCTCGGGGTGGCTACACCTTC. Translated, it gives CASSPQGAGSPRGGYTF. V usage is TRBV28 and J usage is TRBJ1-2; 9 bases map to TRBD1. With 5 bases clipped from V and 7 bases from J, the junction kept 17 bases outside the gene matches. This CDR3 contains 17 residues. The germline V gene encodes CDR1 MDHEN and CDR2 SYDVKM.

J is TRBJ2-7 and V is TRBV6-6; no definite D call. Germline V gene sequence: CDR1 MNHNY, CDR2 SVGAGI (reference sequence). CDR3 length: 14 amino acids. Trimming shortened V by 2 bases and J by 1 base, and 9 bases separated the two germline ends. CDR3 loop: CASSYTLTSYEQYF. The CDR3 bases are TGTGCCAGCAGTTACACGTTGACTTCCTACGAGCAGTACTTC.

The V call is TRBV5-6, the J call TRBJ2-7, with D unclear. This CDR3 contains 11 residues. V lost 5 bases and J 4 bases, leaving 7 bases between the germline ends. The germline V gene encodes CDR1 SGHDT and CDR2 YYEEEE. In DNA, the CDR3 is TGTGCCAGCAGGGGCCGGTACGAGCAGTACTTC. It codes for CASRGRYEQYF.

This clone showed up just a few times. The chain links TRBV6-1 to TRBJ2-5; 14 bases agree with TRBD2. The J call could be wrong; TRBJ2-7 is a better fit for the DNA end. The germline gives CDR1 MNHNS, CDR2 SASEGT. The CDR3 totals 15 residues. CDR3 protein: CASSEGLAGAYEQYF. The CDR3 region has the DNA TGTGCCAGCAGTGAGGGACTAGCGGGAGCTTACGAGCAGTACTTC.

This sequence joins TRBV5-4 and TRBJ2-5, with TRBD2 matching over 7 bases. This CDR3 comprises 16 residues. V gave up 1 base and J gave up 3 bases; unmatched junction bases: 9. In germline, CDR1 is SGHNT, CDR2 YYREEE (reference sequence). CDR3 nucleotides: TGTGCCAGCAGCTTGCAGGGCGGGAGTAGAAAAGAGACCCAGTACTTC. Translated, it gives CASSLQGGSRKETQYF. Supplemented by reference TRBV5-4 and TRBJ2-5, the full variable domain reads ETGVTQSPTHLIKTRGQQVTLRCSSQSGHNTVSWYQQALGQGPQFIFQYYREEENGRGNFPPRFSGLQFPNYSSELNVNALELDDSALYLCASSLQGGSRKETQYFGPGTRLLVL.

This chain uses TRBV19 with TRBJ2-1; D unclear. The germline gives CDR1 LNHDA, CDR2 SQIVND (reference sequence). This CDR3 is 13 amino acids long. Trimming removed 1 base from V and 10 bases from J, with 11 bases in between. CDR3 in amino acids: CASSIVSSQEQFF. Here the CDR3 DNA reads TGTGCCAGTAGTATAGTATCCTCCCAGGAGCAGTTCTTC.

V gene TRBV21-1 combines with J gene TRBJ2-7; TRBD1 reflects the table's D call only, with no check against the DNA. TRBV21-1 is a documented pseudogene. The CDR3 is 15 amino acids. The DNA for the CDR3 is TGTGCCAGCAGCAAAGTCTCAGGGTCAACCTACGAGCAGTACTTC. Encoded protein: CASSKVSGSTYEQYF.

The chain employs TRBV15 and TRBJ2-7, with D possibly matching TRBD2 (5 bases). Per the germline V gene, CDR1 is LNHNV and CDR2 is YYDKDF (reference sequence). CDR3 size: 13 residues. Trimming pared 5 bases from V and 3 bases from J, leaving 11 bases between. CDR3 residues: CATSPGKRYEQYF. The DNA for the CDR3 is TGTGCCACCAGCCCCGGGAAACGCTACGAGCAGTACTTC.

The chain is built from TRBV9 and TRBJ1-3; D unclear. This CDR3 spans 17 amino acids. V dropped 0 bases and J dropped 0 bases, with 13 bases sitting between them. In germline, CDR1 is SGDLS, CDR2 YYNGEE. DNA for the CDR3: TGTGCCAGCAGCGTAGAAGACTCTCCATCCTCTGGAAACACCATATATTTT. Translating gives CASSVEDSPSSGNTIYF.

The chain uses TRBV30 and TRBJ1-1; D ambiguous. The CDR3 is 11 amino acids. V lost 0 bases, J lost 6 bases, and 5 bases lay in between. CDR1 is GTSNPN, CDR2 SVGIG, per germline (reference sequence). The CDR3: CAWSVSPEAFF. CDR3 sequence (DNA): TGTGCCTGGAGTGTAAGCCCTGAAGCTTTCTTT.

In this sample, this clone turned up once. This chain uses TRBV30 with TRBJ1-2; 8 bases are shared with TRBD1. Germline lookup yields CDR1 GTSNPN and CDR2 SVGIG (reference sequence). After removal of 3 bases from V and 6 bases from J, the junction contained 3 bases not matched to a gene. CDR3 length: 12 residues. This chain's CDR3 is CAWSLTGDGYTF. As DNA, the CDR3 is TGTGCCTGGAGCTTGACAGGGGATGGCTACACCTTC.

This clone was observed a few times. This chain connects TRBV28 to TRBJ1-3; tentatively, D is TRBD1 (6 bases). From germline, CDR1 is MDHEN and CDR2 SYDVKM. Trimming stripped 5 bases from V and 4 bases from J, with 12 bases between. The CDR3 spans 14 residues. In nucleotides, the CDR3 is TGTGCCAGCAGTCCCTCGGGGGGCGGAAACACCATATATTTT. This encodes CASSPSGGGNTIYF.

This chain connects TRBV9 to TRBJ2-6, with TRBD1 as a possible D gene (5 bases). CDR3 length: 19 amino acids. Between the trimmed V and J ends, which lost 2 bases and 3 bases, there was a span of 21 bases. The germline V gene has CDR1 SGDLS and CDR2 YYNGEE. This CDR3 is CASSVTDGAIGNGANVLTF. CDR3 bases: TGTGCCAGCAGCGTCACAGATGGGGCAATAGGGAATGGGGCCAACGTCCTGACTTTC.

The J gene is TRBJ1-3, the V gene TRBV5-1; 7 bases agree with TRBD1. Trimming took 2 bases from V and 3 from J; bases not matched to a gene: 8. The CDR3 consists of 16 residues. Germline lookup yields CDR1 SGHRS and CDR2 YFSETQ. The CDR3 region has the DNA TGCGCCAGCAGCTTAGGAGGGGGCTCGGTTGGAAACACCATATATTTT. It is translated as CASSLGGGSVGNTIYF.

This clone occurred once. V is TRBV11-2 and J is TRBJ2-1; D might be TRBD2 (5 bases). The V end lost 7 bases, the J end lost 4 bases, and 14 bases lay between the germline ends. This CDR3 has 14 amino acids. Germline V CDR1 and CDR2: SGHAT, FQNNGV. The CDR3: CASMRAATYNEQFF. The CDR3 nucleotides read TGTGCCAGCATGCGGGCAGCAACTTACAATGAGCAGTTCTTC. The variable domain in full, with the rest retrieved from reference TRBV11-2 and TRBJ2-1, is EAGVAQSPRYKIIEKRQSVAFWCNPISGHATLYWYQQILGQGPKLLIQFQNNGVVDDSQLPKDRFSAERLKGVDSTLKIQPAKLEDSAVYLCASMRAATYNEQFFGPGTRLTVL.

The gene calls are TRBV27 and TRBJ1-2; 8 bases match TRBD1. V lost 3 bases to trimming and J lost 3 bases; unmatched junction nucleotides: 9. CDR1 and CDR2 (germline): MNHEY, SMNVEV (reference sequence). This CDR3 contains 16 residues. The DNA of the CDR3 is TGTGCCAGCAGTTTCTCCGCAGGGGGCAATCACTATGGCTACACCTTC. Its translation: CASSFSAGGNHYGYTF.

The chain employs TRBV6-1 and TRBJ2-7; 11 bases map to TRBD1. V shed 4 bases and J 3 bases; nucleotides not matched to a gene: 5. Germline lookup yields CDR1 MNHNS and CDR2 SASEGT. The CDR3 loop spans 15 amino acids. The CDR3 spells CASSAIGTGGYEQYF. The CDR3 region has the DNA TGTGCCAGCAGTGCTATAGGGACAGGGGGCTACGAGCAGTACTTC.

The chain uses TRBV27 and TRBJ2-2; possible D gene TRBD2, 6 bases. This CDR3 is built from 15 residues. The germline gives CDR1 MNHEY, CDR2 SMNVEV (reference sequence). The V and J ends lost 8 bases and 6 bases respectively, with 19 bases between them. In DNA form, the CDR3 reads TGTGCCAGCTCGGAGGGACCAGACTTGGCCGGGGAGCTGTTTTTT. This sequence encodes CASSEGPDLAGELFF.

This clone was seen only a few times. The chain recombines TRBV15 with TRBJ1-2; D possibly corresponds to TRBD1 (5 bases). The germline gives CDR1 LNHNV, CDR2 YYDKDF (reference sequence). The CDR3 extends over 14 amino acids. The V end was cut by 0 bases, the J end by 7 bases, with 12 bases between. CDR3 in amino acids: CATSRDMGQVGYTF. DNA of the CDR3: TGTGCCACCAGCAGAGATATGGGGCAGGTTGGCTACACCTTC.